What follows are 15 T cell receptor beta chains derived from one specimen sequenced in a study of CD8 T cells in ankylosing spondylitis (dated by TCRdb to 2015 to 2018). The library was produced with 5' RACE. TCRdb shows the sequencer as Illumina HiSeq 2500. TCRdb trimmed public reads at Q25 via fastp, called clones via MiXCR and kept in-frame beta chains. Rows merge per CDR3 protein into single entries with the most common DNA and genes. In this sample the table shows 380,000 or so distinct CDR3 sequences, 20% of which occur a single time. Around 12% of the sample rests with the top ten. The specimen sequenced was blood, either unsorted or a sorted T cell fraction (not recorded which). Receptors originate from a male donor with ankylosing spondylitis or in good health (not recorded which).

The rearrangement uses TRBV9 and TRBJ2-2; D is undetermined. V was clipped by 2 bases and J by 7 bases, with 9 bases between them. The CDR3 extends over 13 amino acids. Per germline, CDR1 SGDLS and CDR2 YYNGEE. Here the CDR3 reads CASSVWGGGELFF. The CDR3, as DNA: TGTGCCAGCAGCGTTTGGGGTGGCGGGGAGCTGTTTTTT.

This clonotype was picked up a small number of times. The chain recombines TRBV7-2 with TRBJ1-1, with 11 bases fitting TRBD1. With 5 bases clipped from V and 8 bases from J, the junction kept 7 bases outside the gene matches. The germline V gene has CDR1 SGHTA and CDR2 FQGNSA. The CDR3 contains 14 residues. The CDR3 is CASSNHRDRGEAFF. The CDR3 bases are TGTGCCAGCAGCAACCACCGGGACAGGGGGGAAGCTTTCTTT.

This clonotype was observed a handful of times. The rearrangement joins TRBV29-1 to TRBJ2-7; D may match TRBD1 or TRBD2 (6 bases each). Germline V gene sequence: CDR1 SQVTM, CDR2 ANQGSEA. This CDR3 spans 15 amino acids. The CDR3 nucleotides read TGCAGTCAGGGGACTTCTCACGGACGCTCCTACGAGCAGTACTTC. This encodes CSQGTSHGRSYEQYF.

The rearrangement links TRBV15 to TRBJ2-5, with TRBD1 as a possible D gene (6 bases). Deletions cut 4 bases from V and 0 bases from J, with 15 bases between. Germline V CDR1 and CDR2: LNHNV, YYDKDF (reference sequence). CDR3 length equals 16 residues. The CDR3, as DNA: TGTGCCACCAGCAATGCAGGGGCACGGTACCAAGAGACCCAGTACTTC. Amino acids: CATSNAGARYQETQYF.

This clonotype was detected many times. The rearrangement uses TRBV29-1 and TRBJ2-1; a possible D gene is TRBD2 (5 bases). Germline V CDR1 and CDR2: SQVTM, ANQGSEA. The CDR3 runs to 11 residues. Trimming left V 4 bases short and J 10 bases short, with 11 bases between. The CDR3 DNA is TGCAGCGTTGTGAGGACGGGGGAGCAGTTCTTC. It encodes CSVVRTGEQFF.

In this sample, this clonotype turned up a few times. Because the CDR3's place on the DNA is in doubt, the DNA is left out and the CDR3 is given as listed by TCRdb. V gene TRBV6-1 combines with J gene TRBJ2-3; the DNA was not used to check the table's D call, TRBD2. The length of the CDR3 is 14 amino acids, counting both ends. Germline values: CDR1 MNHNS, CDR2 SASEGT. This CDR3 is CAGYLCGDTDTQYF.

The chain links TRBV5-1 to TRBJ2-5, with 9 bases identical to TRBD2. The CDR3 is made up of 15 amino acids. Germline assignment: CDR1 SGHRS and CDR2 YFSETQ. V trimming: 2 bases; J trimming: 2 bases; junction bases outside the gene matches: 4. The CDR3 sequence: CASSFSSGVQETQYF. CDR3 sequence (DNA): TGCGCCAGCAGCTTCTCTAGCGGGGTTCAAGAGACCCAGTACTTC.

The chain couples TRBV2 to TRBJ2-3; D ambiguous. With 6 bases removed from V and 4 bases from J, the gap between germline ends came to 8 bases. The CDR3 runs to 12 residues. Germline CDR1 and CDR2: SNHLY and FYNNEI. This chain's CDR3 is CASRGSPDTQYF. CDR3 coding DNA: TGTGCCAGCAGAGGGTCCCCAGATACGCAGTATTTT.

This clonotype was found a few times. V is TRBV27 and J is TRBJ2-7, with TRBD2 identical over 7 bases. Germline V gene sequence: CDR1 MNHEY, CDR2 SMNVEV (reference sequence). V shed 10 bases, J shed 4 bases, and the junction held 10 bases outside the gene matches. This CDR3 is built from 13 residues. Here the CDR3 reads CATPGGGCYEQYF. The CDR3 region has the DNA TGTGCCACCCCGGGGGGAGGCTGTTACGAGCAGTACTTC.

The chain links TRBV27 to TRBJ2-7, with 8 bases identical to TRBD1. The CDR3 length is 15 residues. CDR1 and CDR2 from the germline V gene are MNHEY and SMNVEV (reference sequence). V dropped 5 bases and J dropped 6; count of bases not matched to a gene: 12. This CDR3 reads CASSPRQGPPSEQYF. The CDR3 nucleotides are TGTGCCAGCAGTCCAAGACAGGGGCCCCCCTCCGAGCAGTACTTC.

This clonotype has a handful of counts. This rearrangement joins TRBV14 to TRBJ2-1, with a possible D match to TRBD2 (7 bases). Trimming left V 4 bases short and J 9 bases short, with 16 bases between. The CDR3 covers 14 residues. Germline V CDR1 and CDR2: SGHDN, FVKESK. CDR3 DNA: TGTGCCAGCAGCCTGGTCGGGGGGCCATCTGAGCAGTTCTTC. It translates to CASSLVGGPSEQFF.

The chain is built from TRBV6-5 and TRBJ2-6; possibly TRBD1 for D (5 bases). Deletions cut 2 bases from V and 1 base from J, with 6 bases between. This CDR3 contains 15 residues. Germline V lookup: CDR1 MNHEY, CDR2 SVGAGI. CDR3 in amino acids: CASSYRGSGANVLTF. In DNA, the CDR3 is TGTGCCAGCAGTTACAGGGGTTCTGGGGCCAACGTCCTGACTTTC.

This clonotype was detected a few times. The rearrangement uses TRBV6-1 and TRBJ1-6; unclear D gene. CDR3 size: 14 residues. Trimming left V 7 bases short and J 5 bases short, with 12 bases between. CDR1 MNHNS and CDR2 SASEGT come from the germline V gene. This CDR3 reads CASIPYNDNSPLHF. In DNA, the CDR3 is TGTGCCAGCATACCCTACAACGATAATTCACCCCTCCACTTT.

The chain combines TRBV18 with TRBJ2-5; D gene uncertain. Per the germline V gene, CDR1 is KGHSH and CDR2 is LQKENI. The CDR3 totals 14 residues. Trimming shortened V by 3 bases and J by 5 bases, and 13 bases separated the two germline ends. Written as DNA, the CDR3 is TGTGCCAGCTCACCTAATCCACGTGAGGAGACCCAGTACTTC. It translates to CASSPNPREETQYF. The full variable domain, completed using reference TRBV18 and TRBJ2-5, is NAGVMQNPRHLVRRRGQEARLRCSPMKGHSHVYWYRQLPEEGLKFMVYLQKENIIDESGMPKERFSAEFPKEGPSILRIQQVVRGDSAAYFCASSPNPREETQYFGPGTRLLVL.

The chain carries TRBV27 and TRBJ2-6, with 7 bases fitting TRBD2. The CDR3 runs to 15 residues. Germline trimming cut 6 bases from V and 2 bases from J; bases unmatched to any gene: 4. CDR1 and CDR2 from the germline V gene are MNHEY and SMNVEV (reference sequence). As DNA, the CDR3 is TGTGCCAGCAGCCCGGGGGGTCCTGGGGCCAACGTCCTGACTTTC. Its translation is CASSPGGPGANVLTF.